This TCR beta chain was identified in a study of blood T cell repertoires in COVID-19. V was clipped by 6 bases and J by 4 bases, with 15 bases between them. The CDR3 loop spans 14 amino acids. Germline-derived CDR1 and CDR2 are SGHNT and YENEEA. Per the original data handling: The authors estimated nucleated cell counts from reference gene primer amplification. Using immunoSEQ multiplex PCR, the repertoire was profiled, and TCRdb retains in-frame clones only, with some absent. Clonal size and the V and J genes are those of that table, whereas D and trimming came from the DNA. The sample carries over 200,000 clones, approximately 82% recorded once.

Material for sequencing was peripheral blood. The receptor was derived from a middle-aged man with active or convalescent COVID-19. The chain couples TRBV11-3 to TRBJ1-1, with D possibly being TRBD1 (6 bases). The CDR3 sequence: CASRPQGIRTEAFF. The CDR3 DNA follows: TGTGCCAGCAGACCCCAGGGGATTCGCACTGAAGCTTTCTTT.